This passage covers 24 T cell receptor beta chains from one sample sequenced in a study of CD8 T cells in ankylosing spondylitis. A single record per CDR3 protein comes from TCRdb applying MiXCR to the 5' RACE reads. The repertoire consists of roughly 150,000 distinct CDR3 sequences, with 30% to 40% occurring once and the leading ten covering 5.5% to 7.5%. Sequencing was performed on synovial fluid, either unsorted or a sorted T cell fraction (not recorded which). These receptors all stem from a male donor with ankylosing spondylitis.

This clonotype has at least ten counts. This chain connects TRBV9 to TRBJ2-1; 11 bases align to TRBD2. Germline CDR1 reads SGDLS; CDR2 reads YYNGEE. This CDR3 contains 15 residues. V gave up 0 bases and J gave up 7 bases; unmatched junction bases: 3. The CDR3 here is CASSVGTSGSNEQFF. CDR3 DNA sequence: TGTGCCAGCAGCGTAGGGACTAGCGGGTCGAATGAGCAGTTCTTC.

J is TRBJ2-7 and V is TRBV7-9; D is unclear. CDR1 and CDR2 from the germline V gene are SEHNR and FQNEAQ (reference sequence). V was cut by 1 base and J by 2 bases, with 9 bases left in between. This CDR3 is 14 amino acids long. CDR3 in amino acids: CASSLVGKPYEQYF. For the CDR3, the DNA is TGTGCCAGCAGCTTAGTAGGAAAGCCCTACGAGCAGTACTTC. The complete variable domain, with remaining parts taken from reference TRBV7-9 and TRBJ2-7, reads DTGVSQNPRHKITKRGQNVTFRCDPISEHNRLYWYRQTLGQGPEFLTYFQNEAQLEKSRLLSDRFSAERPKGSFSTLEIQRTEQGDSAMYLCASSLVGKPYEQYFGPGTRLTVT.

This clonotype has only one observation. The chain has TRBV29-1 and TRBJ1-5; D unresolved. The CDR3 has 14 amino acids. Germline-derived CDR1 and CDR2 are SQVTM and ANQGSEA. Trimming took 4 bases from V and 0 from J, leaving 10 bases between them. The CDR3 sequence is CSVAEKNSNQPQHF. In nucleotides, the CDR3 is TGCAGCGTTGCAGAAAAAAATAGCAATCAGCCCCAGCATTTT. The entire variable domain, with the rest obtained from reference TRBV29-1 and TRBJ1-5, is as follows: SAVISQKPSRDICQRGTSLTIQCQVDSQVTMMFWYRQQPGQSLTLIATANQGSEATYESGFVIDKFPISRPNLTFSTLTVSNMSPEDSSIYLCSVAEKNSNQPQHFGDGTRLSIL.

This clonotype was observed once. The chain's CDR3 is CASSRTDRGSRGYTF. In DNA form, the CDR3 reads TGTGCCAGCAGCCGTACGGACAGGGGGTCCCGGGGCTACACCTTC. The V call is TRBV12-3 or TRBV12-4, the J call TRBJ1-2, with TRBD1 identical over 10 bases. CDR3 length: 15 residues. The junction had 12 bases not matched to a gene; V was cut back by 6 bases and J by 8 bases.

V usage is TRBV7-2 and J usage is TRBJ2-1; D not certain. Germline V gene lookup returns CDR1 SGHTA and CDR2 FQGNSA. V gave up 5 bases and J gave up 5 bases, with 10 bases separating them. CDR3 length: 13 amino acids. This CDR3 reads CASSTYLNNEQFF. The CDR3 bases are TGTGCCAGCAGCACCTACTTAAACAATGAGCAGTTCTTC.

This clonotype was seen ten or more times. The V gene is TRBV6-1, the J gene TRBJ1-2, with D perhaps matching TRBD1 (6 bases). The germline V gene has CDR1 MNHNS and CDR2 SASEGT. The CDR3 covers 15 residues. The V end was cut by 6 bases, the J end by 5 bases, with 19 bases between. The CDR3, as DNA: TGTGCCAGCAGCCCCCAGGGGAAGTCGGCATATGGCTACACCTTC. Protein: CASSPQGKSAYGYTF.

The chain has TRBV4-3 and TRBJ2-1; D possibly corresponds to TRBD2 (6 bases). This CDR3 contains 17 residues. The germline V and J ends were trimmed by 3 bases and 4 bases, with 19 bases remaining between them. Germline CDR1 LGHNA, CDR2 YSLEER. CDR3 nucleotides: TGCGCCAGCAGCCATCCTGCCGGGACCGGGGGTTACAATGAGCAGTTCTTC. It translates to CASSHPAGTGGYNEQFF.

The sample holds many counts of this clonotype. The rearrangement joins TRBV28 to TRBJ2-7, with D perhaps assigned TRBD1 or TRBD2 (5 bases each). V lost 2 bases, J lost 3 bases, and 11 bases lay in between. Germline loops: CDR1 MDHEN, CDR2 SYDVKM. The CDR3 spans 14 residues. This CDR3 reads CASSLVGRNYEQYF. The CDR3 bases are TGTGCCAGCAGTTTAGTGGGACGGAACTACGAGCAGTACTTC.

This clonotype was found once. This chain joins TRBV6-1 and TRBJ1-5; 7 positions match TRBD1. The CDR3 sequence is 16 residues long. With 5 bases clipped from V and 1 base from J, the junction kept 8 bases outside the gene matches. Germline V lookup: CDR1 MNHNS, CDR2 SASEGT. The CDR3 here is CASSPQTGRSNQPQHF. As DNA, the CDR3 is TGTGCCAGCAGTCCCCAGACAGGGCGAAGCAATCAGCCCCAGCATTTT.

This clonotype was detected only a few times. The chain combines TRBV20-1 with TRBJ2-7; D may match TRBD1 or TRBD2 (6 bases each). Germline CDR1 reads DFQATT; CDR2 reads SNEGSKA (reference sequence). There are 14 residues in the CDR3. Trimming took off 0 bases at V and 6 bases at J, with 15 bases between the two ends. The CDR3, as DNA: TGCAGTGCTAGAGATAAGGCAAAGGGGGGCGAGCAGTACTTC. Amino acid sequence: CSARDKAKGGEQYF.

This chain connects TRBV29-1 to TRBJ2-7; perhaps TRBD1 as D (6 bases). Germline V CDR1 and CDR2: SQVTM, ANQGSEA. This CDR3 region has 14 residues. V was clipped by 4 bases and J by 0 bases, with 13 bases between them. CDR3: CSVVGQLTSYEQYF. CDR3 sequence (DNA): TGCAGCGTTGTCGGACAGCTGACCTCCTACGAGCAGTACTTC.

This clonotype was picked up a small number of times. The CDR3 bases are TGTGCCAGCAGCCCTCATGGAGAGGTTGAAAAACTGTTTTTT. Amino acids: CASSPHGEVEKLFF. V and J are TRBV7-8 and TRBJ1-4; D is undetermined. The V gene lost 5 bases and the J gene lost 7 bases, with 14 bases spanning the gap. The CDR3 is 14 amino acids. CDR1 and CDR2 from the germline V gene are SGHVS and FQNEAQ.

This clonotype was seen more than once but under ten times. A read error may account for a junction end that differs from germline. V is TRBV28 and J is TRBJ1-1; 7 bases line up with TRBD1. The CDR3 length is 14 residues. Germline CDR1 is MDHEN and CDR2 is SYDVKM. As DNA, the CDR3 is TGTGCCACCAGTGAGGGGGCACTGGACACTGAAGCTTTCTTT. Protein: CATSEGALDTEAFF.

This clonotype occurred a few times. J is TRBJ1-2 and V is TRBV11-2; TRBD1 aligns across 7 bases. The CDR3 is made up of 14 amino acids. Trimming took 5 bases from V and 5 from J; bases not matched to a gene: 8. From germline, CDR1 is SGHAT and CDR2 FQNNGV. DNA of the CDR3: TGTGCCAGCAGCCCACAGGGGTCCTTATATGGCTACACCTTC. Encoded protein: CASSPQGSLYGYTF.

In its sample, this clonotype was seen once. This sequence joins TRBV12-3 or TRBV12-4 and TRBJ2-7; TRBD2 agrees at 12 bases. The V gene end was trimmed by 6 bases and the J gene end by 5 bases; junction bases not matched to a gene: 5. This CDR3 region has 14 residues. The CDR3 protein is CASRARLAGDEQYF. The CDR3 DNA is TGTGCCAGCAGGGCTAGACTAGCGGGAGACGAGCAGTACTTC.

V is TRBV28 and J is TRBJ2-4; tentative D call: TRBD1 (5 bases). The CDR3 extends over 13 amino acids. CDR1 MDHEN and CDR2 SYDVKM come from the germline V gene. V dropped 6 bases and J dropped 5 bases, with 11 bases sitting between them. CDR3: CASSPPRENIQYF. The CDR3 nucleotides read TGTGCCAGCAGCCCTCCCAGGGAAAACATTCAGTACTTC.

The genes are TRBV11-2 and TRBJ1-4; tentatively, D is TRBD1 (6 bases). Trimming stripped 0 bases from V and 3 bases from J, with 11 bases between. The CDR3 has 16 residues. Germline CDR1 and CDR2: SGHAT and FQNNGV. DNA for the CDR3: TGTGCCAGCAGCTTAGATCGCGGGGGCTCTAATGAAAAACTGTTTTTT. This sequence encodes CASSLDRGGSNEKLFF.

The sample holds a few counts of this clonotype. V usage is TRBV7-2 and J usage is TRBJ2-7, with 10 nucleotides matching TRBD2. This CDR3 comprises 16 residues. Germline-derived CDR1 and CDR2 are SGHTA and FQGNSA. With V trimmed by 6 bases and J by 6 bases, 14 bases remained unmatched. The CDR3 coding sequence is TGTGCCAGCAGGTCAGTAGCGGGAGGAGATTCGGCCGAGCAGTACTTC. Its protein is CASRSVAGGDSAEQYF.

The chain links TRBV6-5 to TRBJ1-1; 7 bases align to TRBD1. Trimming removed 2 bases from V and 0 bases from J; junction bases left unmatched: 0. The CDR3 runs 14 residues. CDR1 and CDR2 (germline): MNHEY, SVGAGI. Written as DNA, the CDR3 is TGTGCCAGCAGTTACGGGACAGTGAACACTGAAGCTTTCTTT. Translated, it gives CASSYGTVNTEAFF.

In its sample, this clonotype was seen many times. The chain carries TRBV10-3 and TRBJ2-1, with a weak D call TRBD2 (6 bases). CDR3 length: 13 residues. Per the germline V gene, CDR1 is ENHRY and CDR2 is SYGVKD. Trimming left V 7 bases short and J 0 bases short, with 7 bases between. The DNA for the CDR3 is TGTGCCATCACCGGGAGCTCCTACAATGAGCAGTTCTTC. Encoded protein: CAITGSSYNEQFF.

The V and J genes are TRBV21-1 and TRBJ1-2; TRBD1, as called in the table, went unchecked against the DNA. TRBV21-1 is a known pseudogene. This CDR3 has 15 residues. CDR3 coding DNA: TGTGCCAGCAGCAACGGGCAGGGGGAAGTCTATGGCTACACCTTC. Translating gives CASSNGQGEVYGYTF.

This clonotype was counted only a few times. This chain links TRBV7-2 with TRBJ1-6, with D uncertain. Germline V gene sequence: CDR1 SGHTA, CDR2 FQGNSA. This CDR3 is 14 amino acids long. V dropped 1 base and J dropped 12 bases, with 13 bases sitting between them. In DNA, the CDR3 is TGTGCCAGCAGCTTAGGGCCATCTACCCAACCCCTCCACTTT. It specifies CASSLGPSTQPLHF.

The gene calls are TRBV20-1 and TRBJ1-1; 7 bases are shared with TRBD1. V shed 3 bases and J 8 bases; nucleotides not matched to a gene: 15. There are 15 residues in the CDR3. Germline V CDR1 and CDR2: DFQATT, SNEGSKA (reference sequence). This chain's CDR3 is CSASGIAQGRVEAFF. The CDR3 DNA reads as TGCAGTGCTAGCGGCATCGCACAGGGGAGAGTGGAAGCTTTCTTT.

The genes are TRBV5-1 and TRBJ2-7; 7 nucleotides agree with TRBD2. Germline V lookup: CDR1 SGHRS, CDR2 YFSETQ. This CDR3 region has 13 residues. After removal of 3 bases from V and 12 bases from J, the junction contained 12 bases not matched to a gene. CDR3 nucleotide sequence: TGCGCCAGCAGCTCCAGTGGGGGGGGAGGTACGTACTTC. Amino acids: CASSSSGGGGTYF.